A selection of T cell receptor beta chains follows, all from one sample in a study of blood T cell repertoires in COVID-19. Measured with immunoSEQ multiplex PCR; TCRdb has only the in-frame clones, and not every one. This table has 160,000 or so clones, 81% appearing once. Material for sequencing was peripheral blood. These receptors were obtained from a man in his fifties or sixties with active or convalescent COVID-19. Each CDR3 is given with its conserved first and last residue. D genes are given only for firm matches. Rows give clone size only sometimes, using once, few, many, or a class for an expanded clone.

j_call v_call d_call clone_size cdr3_nt cdr3_aa
TRBJ2-1 TRBV5-4 TRBD2 few TGTGCCAGCAGCCCCCCGGGGACTAGCGGCAATGAGCAGTTCTTC CASSPPGTSGNEQFF
TRBJ2-5 TRBV2 TRBD2 . TGTGCCAGCAGTGAAGCAGCGGGAGTGGAGACCCAGTACTTC CASSEAAGVETQYF
TRBJ2-3 TRBV3-1/TRBV3-2 . . TGTGCCAGCAAGGACTTTAGCACAGATACGCAGTATTTT CASKDFSTDTQYF
TRBJ1-6 TRBV14 TRBD1 . TGTGCCAGCAGCATAAGCGGGACAGGGTTTTCACCCCTCCACTTT CASSISGTGFSPLHF
TRBJ2-5 TRBV11-2 TRBD1 . TGTGCCAGCAGTTATGCGGTGACAGGGGGCCGGGAGACCCAGTACTTC CASSYAVTGGRETQYF
TRBJ2-7 TRBV11-2 . . TGTGCCAGCAGCCAGGGGCACAGCTCCTACGAGCAGTACTTC CASSQGHSSYEQYF
TRBJ1-2 TRBV14 TRBD1 few TGTGCCAGCAGCCAATTGGACAGGGGTTCGTTTGGCTACACCTTC CASSQLDRGSFGYTF
TRBJ2-7 TRBV19 . . TGTGCCAGTAGTATAGCAGTCTCCTACGAGCAGTACTTC CASSIAVSYEQYF
TRBJ1-1 TRBV6-1 . . TGTGCCAGCAGTGACAACTGGAACACTGAAGCTTTCTTT CASSDNWNTEAFF
TRBJ1-1 TRBV12-3/TRBV12-4 . once TGTGCCAGCACTAAAATACAGGGAGCTTTCTTT CASTKIQGAFF
TRBJ1-1 TRBV2 TRBD1 . TGTGCCAGCAGGAGTCGACAGGGGGCGAGTACTGAAGCTTTCTTT CASRSRQGASTEAFF
TRBJ2-2 TRBV7-2 . . TGTGCCAGCAGCAGGGACACGGGGGAGCTGTTTTTT CASSRDTGELFF
TRBJ1-1 TRBV29-1 . . TGCTTAGCAGGGAACATGAACACTGAAGCTTTCTTT CLAGNMNTEAFF
TRBJ2-3 TRBV24-1 . . TGTGCCACCAGTGATTCCTCCGCCGCAGCGTTCACAGATACGCAGTATTTT CATSDSSAAAFTDTQYF
TRBJ1-5 TRBV5-8 . . TGTGCCAGCAGCTTGGGACAGAAACTTAGCAATCAGCCCCAGCATTTT CASSLGQKLSNQPQHF
TRBJ1-4 TRBV7-9 . . TGTGCCAGCAGCCCTATCCGTGAAAAACTGTTTTTT CASSPIREKLFF
TRBJ1-4 TRBV6-5 . . TGTGCCAGCAGACGTTCAGCAACTAATGAAAAACTGTTTTTT CASRRSATNEKLFF
TRBJ2-3 TRBV3-1/TRBV3-2 . once TGTGCCAGCAGCCAAGCTAGCAGATATACGCAGTATTTT CASSQASRYTQYF
TRBJ2-7 TRBV6-5 . . TGTGCCAGCTCCACGTCACAGGTCAGCTCCTACGAGCAGTACTTC CASSTSQVSSYEQYF